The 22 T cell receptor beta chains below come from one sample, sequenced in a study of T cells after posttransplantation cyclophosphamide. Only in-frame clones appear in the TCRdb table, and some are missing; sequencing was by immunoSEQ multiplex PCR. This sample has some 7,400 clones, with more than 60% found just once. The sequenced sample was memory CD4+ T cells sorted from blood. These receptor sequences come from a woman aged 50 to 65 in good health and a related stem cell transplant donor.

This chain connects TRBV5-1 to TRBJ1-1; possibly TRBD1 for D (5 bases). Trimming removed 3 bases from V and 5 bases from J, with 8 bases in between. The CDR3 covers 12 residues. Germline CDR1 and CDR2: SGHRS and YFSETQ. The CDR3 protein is CASSWRGTEAFF. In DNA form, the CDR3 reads TGCGCCAGCAGCTGGAGGGGAACTGAAGCTTTCTTT.

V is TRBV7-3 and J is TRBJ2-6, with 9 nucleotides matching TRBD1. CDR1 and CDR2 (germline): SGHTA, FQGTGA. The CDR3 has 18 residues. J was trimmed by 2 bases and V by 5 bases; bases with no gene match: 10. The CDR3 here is CASSPRDREYTGANVLTF. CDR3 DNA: TGTGCCAGCAGCCCCCGGGACAGGGAGTATACTGGGGCCAACGTCCTGACTTTC.

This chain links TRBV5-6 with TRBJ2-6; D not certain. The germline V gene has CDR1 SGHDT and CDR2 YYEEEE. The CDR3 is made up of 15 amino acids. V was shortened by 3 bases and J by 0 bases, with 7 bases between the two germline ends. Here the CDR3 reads CASSWRDSGANVLTF. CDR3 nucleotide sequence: TGTGCCAGCAGCTGGAGAGACTCTGGGGCCAACGTCCTGACTTTC.

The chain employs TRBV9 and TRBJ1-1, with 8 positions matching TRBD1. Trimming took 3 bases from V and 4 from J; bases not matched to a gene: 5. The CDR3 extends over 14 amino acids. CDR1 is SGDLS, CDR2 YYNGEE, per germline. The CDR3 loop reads CASSAFTGGTEAFF. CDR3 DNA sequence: TGTGCCAGCAGCGCATTCACAGGGGGCACTGAAGCTTTCTTT.

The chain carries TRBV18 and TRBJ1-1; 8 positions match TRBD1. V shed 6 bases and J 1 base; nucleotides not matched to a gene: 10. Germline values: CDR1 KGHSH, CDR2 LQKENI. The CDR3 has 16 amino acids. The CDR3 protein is CASSTQGGSTNTEAFF. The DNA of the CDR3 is TGTGCCAGCTCTACACAGGGGGGAAGTACGAACACTGAAGCTTTCTTT.

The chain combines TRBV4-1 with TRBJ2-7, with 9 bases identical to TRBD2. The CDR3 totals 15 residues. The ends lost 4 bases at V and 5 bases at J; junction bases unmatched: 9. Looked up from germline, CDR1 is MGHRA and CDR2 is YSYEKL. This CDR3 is CASSPTREGRNEQYF. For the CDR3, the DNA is TGCGCCAGCAGCCCAACGCGGGAGGGCCGGAACGAGCAGTACTTC.

CDR3 region: CASSFQAGGPSDTQYF. The CDR3 nucleotides are TGCGCCAGCAGCTTCCAAGCGGGAGGGCCTTCAGATACGCAGTATTTT. This rearrangement joins TRBV5-1 to TRBJ2-3, with 10 bases that match TRBD2. The germline V gene has CDR1 SGHRS and CDR2 YFSETQ. The V gene end was trimmed by 2 bases and the J gene end by 4 bases; junction bases not matched to a gene: 7. CDR3 length: 16 amino acids. Based on the CDR3 plus reference TRBV5-1 and TRBJ2-3, the full variable domain is KAGVTQTPRYLIKTRGQQVTLSCSPISGHRSVSWYQQTPGQGLQFLFEYFSETQRNKGNFPGRFSGRQFSNSRSEMNVSTLELGDSALYLCASSFQAGGPSDTQYFGPGTRLTVL.

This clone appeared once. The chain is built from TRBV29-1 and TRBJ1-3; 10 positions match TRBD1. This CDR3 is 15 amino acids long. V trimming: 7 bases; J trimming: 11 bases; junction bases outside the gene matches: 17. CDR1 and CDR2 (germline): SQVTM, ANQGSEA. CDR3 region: CSAYSGTGDFGSIYF. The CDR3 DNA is TGCAGCGCCTATTCTGGGACAGGGGATTTCGGCTCCATATATTTT.

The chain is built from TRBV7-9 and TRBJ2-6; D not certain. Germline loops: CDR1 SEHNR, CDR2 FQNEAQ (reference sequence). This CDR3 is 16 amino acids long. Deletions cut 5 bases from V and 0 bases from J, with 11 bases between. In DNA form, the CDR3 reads TGTGCCAGCAGCGCACGCGGAAGCTCTGGGGCCAACGTCCTGACTTTC. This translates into CASSARGSSGANVLTF.

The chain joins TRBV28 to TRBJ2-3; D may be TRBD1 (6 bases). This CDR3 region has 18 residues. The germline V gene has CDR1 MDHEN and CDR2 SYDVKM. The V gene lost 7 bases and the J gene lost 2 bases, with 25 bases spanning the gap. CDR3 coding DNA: TGTGCCAGCACCCCACGACTACCCCAGGGGCGCCTCACAGATACGCAGTATTTT. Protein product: CASTPRLPQGRLTDTQYF.

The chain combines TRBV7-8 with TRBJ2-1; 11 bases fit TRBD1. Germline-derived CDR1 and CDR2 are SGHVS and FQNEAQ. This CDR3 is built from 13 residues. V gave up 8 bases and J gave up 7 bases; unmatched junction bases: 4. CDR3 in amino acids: CASRDRGKNEQFF. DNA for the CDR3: TGTGCCAGCCGGGACAGGGGGAAGAATGAGCAGTTCTTC.

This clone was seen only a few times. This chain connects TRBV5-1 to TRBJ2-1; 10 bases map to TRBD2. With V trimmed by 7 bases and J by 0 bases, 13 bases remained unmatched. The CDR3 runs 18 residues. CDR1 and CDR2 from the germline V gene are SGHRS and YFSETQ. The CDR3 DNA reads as TGCGCCAGCGGCTCCATTGGGGCTAGCGGGAGCTCCTACAATGAGCAGTTCTTC. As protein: CASGSIGASGSSYNEQFF.

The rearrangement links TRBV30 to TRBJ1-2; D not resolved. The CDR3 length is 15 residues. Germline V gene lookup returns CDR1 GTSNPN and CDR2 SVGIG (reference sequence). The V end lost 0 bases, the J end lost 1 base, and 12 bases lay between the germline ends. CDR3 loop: CAWSVLRLNNYGYTF. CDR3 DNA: TGTGCCTGGAGTGTACTAAGGCTAAATAACTATGGCTACACCTTC.

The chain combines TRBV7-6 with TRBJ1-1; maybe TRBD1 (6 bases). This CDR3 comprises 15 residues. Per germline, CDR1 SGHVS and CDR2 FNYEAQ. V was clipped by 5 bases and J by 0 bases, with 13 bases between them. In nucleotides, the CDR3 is TGTGCCAGCAGCCCGGGGGGGGGCTTGAACACTGAAGCTTTCTTT. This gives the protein CASSPGGGLNTEAFF.

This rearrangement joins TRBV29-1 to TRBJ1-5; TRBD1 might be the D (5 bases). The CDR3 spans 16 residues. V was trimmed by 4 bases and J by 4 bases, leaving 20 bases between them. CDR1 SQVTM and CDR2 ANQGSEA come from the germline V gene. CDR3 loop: CSVGFYSGGSNQPQHF. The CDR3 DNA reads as TGCAGCGTTGGATTCTACAGCGGGGGGTCGAATCAGCCCCAGCATTTT.

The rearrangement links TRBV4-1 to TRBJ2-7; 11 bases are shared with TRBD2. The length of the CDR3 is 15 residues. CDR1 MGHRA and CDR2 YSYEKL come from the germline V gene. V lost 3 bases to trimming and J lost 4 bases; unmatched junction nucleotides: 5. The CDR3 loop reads CASSHPLAGAYEQYF. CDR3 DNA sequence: TGCGCCAGCAGCCACCCACTAGCGGGAGCATACGAGCAGTACTTC.

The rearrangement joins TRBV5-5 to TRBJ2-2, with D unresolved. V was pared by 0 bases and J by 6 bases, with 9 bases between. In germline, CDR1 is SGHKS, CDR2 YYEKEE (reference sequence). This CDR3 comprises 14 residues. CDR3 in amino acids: CASSLVAAPGELFF. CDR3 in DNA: TGTGCCAGCAGCTTGGTAGCAGCTCCCGGGGAGCTGTTTTTT.

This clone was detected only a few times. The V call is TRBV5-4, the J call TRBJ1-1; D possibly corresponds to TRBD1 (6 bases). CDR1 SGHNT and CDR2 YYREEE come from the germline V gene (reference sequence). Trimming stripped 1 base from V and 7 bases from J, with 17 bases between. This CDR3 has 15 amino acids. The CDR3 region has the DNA TGTGCCAGCAGCTTGTCATCATTGGACAGCGGTGAAGCTTTCTTT. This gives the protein CASSLSSLDSGEAFF.

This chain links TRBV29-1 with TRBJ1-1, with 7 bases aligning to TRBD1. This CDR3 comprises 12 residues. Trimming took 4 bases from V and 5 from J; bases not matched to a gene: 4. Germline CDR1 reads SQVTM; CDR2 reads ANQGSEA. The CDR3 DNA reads TGCAGCGTTGGACAGGGTGATACTGAAGCTTTCTTT. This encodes CSVGQGDTEAFF.

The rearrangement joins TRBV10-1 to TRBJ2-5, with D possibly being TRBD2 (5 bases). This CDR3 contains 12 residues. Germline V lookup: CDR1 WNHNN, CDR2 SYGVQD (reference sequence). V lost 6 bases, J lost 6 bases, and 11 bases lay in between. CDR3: CASSRGEKTQYF. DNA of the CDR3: TGCGCCAGCAGCCGTGGGGAGAAGACCCAGTACTTC.

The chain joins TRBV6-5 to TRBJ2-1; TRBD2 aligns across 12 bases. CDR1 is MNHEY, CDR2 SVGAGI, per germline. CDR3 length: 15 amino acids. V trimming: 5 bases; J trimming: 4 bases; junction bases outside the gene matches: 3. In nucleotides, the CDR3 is TGTGCCAGCAGTCTCACTAGCGGGAGGTACAATGAGCAGTTCTTC. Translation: CASSLTSGRYNEQFF.

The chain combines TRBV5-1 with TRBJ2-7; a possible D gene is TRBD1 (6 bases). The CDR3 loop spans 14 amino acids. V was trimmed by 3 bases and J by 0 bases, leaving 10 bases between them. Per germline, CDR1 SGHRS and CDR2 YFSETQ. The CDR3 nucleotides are TGCGCCAGCAGCTGGACAGCGAGCTCCTACGAGCAGTACTTC. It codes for CASSWTASSYEQYF.